The present T cell receptor (beta chain) was sequenced within a study of blood T cell repertoires in COVID-19. Germline V gene data show CDR1 as SGHTA and CDR2 as FQGTGA. The CDR3 consists of 15 residues. V gave up 3 bases and J gave up 4 bases; unmatched junction bases: 6. Clones were read by immunoSEQ multiplex PCR, and TCRdb kept only the in-frame ones, dropping some. Among roughly 150,000 clones, 86% were seen once, and the ten largest hold about 4.4%. The sequencing input was PBMCs or T cells enriched from blood (not recorded which). The sequence was collected from a man between 50 and 59 years old who had recovered from COVID-19. The chain links TRBV7-3 to TRBJ2-1, with 7 bases matching TRBD2. The CDR3 sequence: CASSFRAGVYNEQFF. CDR3 DNA: TGTGCCAGCAGCTTCCGGGCGGGAGTGTACAATGAGCAGTTCTTC.